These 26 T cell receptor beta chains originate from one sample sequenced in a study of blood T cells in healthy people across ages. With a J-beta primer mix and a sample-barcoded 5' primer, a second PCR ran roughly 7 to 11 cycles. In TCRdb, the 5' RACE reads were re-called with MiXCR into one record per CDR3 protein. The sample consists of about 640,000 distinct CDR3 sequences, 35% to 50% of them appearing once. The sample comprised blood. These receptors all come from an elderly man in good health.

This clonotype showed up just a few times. DNA for the CDR3: TGCAGTGCTACGATTAACTTTCTGAACACTGAAGCTTTCTTT. It translates to CSATINFLNTEAFF. The rearrangement joins TRBV20-1 to TRBJ1-1; D gene unclear. V was pared by 4 bases and J by 0 bases, with 12 bases between. The germline V gene encodes CDR1 DFQATT and CDR2 SNEGSKA (reference sequence). The CDR3 totals 14 residues.

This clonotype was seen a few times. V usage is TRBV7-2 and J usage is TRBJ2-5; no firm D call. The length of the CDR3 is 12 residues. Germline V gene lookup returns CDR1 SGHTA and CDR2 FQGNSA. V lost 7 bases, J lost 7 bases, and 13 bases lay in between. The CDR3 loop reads CASTRDHGTQYF. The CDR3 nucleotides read TGTGCCAGCACAAGGGATCACGGGACCCAGTACTTC.

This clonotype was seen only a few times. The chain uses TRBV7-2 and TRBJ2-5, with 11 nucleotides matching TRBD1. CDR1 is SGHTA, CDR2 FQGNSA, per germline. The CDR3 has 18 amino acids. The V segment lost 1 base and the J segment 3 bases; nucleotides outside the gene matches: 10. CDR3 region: CASSLGRWGDRGKETQYF. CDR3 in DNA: TGTGCCAGCAGCTTAGGGCGGTGGGGGGACAGGGGGAAAGAGACCCAGTACTTC.

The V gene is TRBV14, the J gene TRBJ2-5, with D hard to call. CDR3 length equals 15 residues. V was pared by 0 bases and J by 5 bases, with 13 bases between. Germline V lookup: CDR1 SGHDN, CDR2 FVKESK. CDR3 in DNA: TGTGCCAGCAGCCAAGATGGACGGCTGATCGAGACCCAGTACTTC. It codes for CASSQDGRLIETQYF. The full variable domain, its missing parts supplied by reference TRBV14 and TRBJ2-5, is EAGVTQFPSHSVIEKGQTVTLRCDPISGHDNLYWYRRVMGKEIKFLLHFVKESKQDESGMPNNRFLAERTGGTYSTLKVQPAELEDSGVYFCASSQDGRLIETQYFGPGTRLLVL.

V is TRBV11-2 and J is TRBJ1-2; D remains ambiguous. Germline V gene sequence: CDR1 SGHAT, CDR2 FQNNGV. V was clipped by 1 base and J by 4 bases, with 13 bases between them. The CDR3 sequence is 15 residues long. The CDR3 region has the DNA TGTGCCAGCAGCTTAGGCAGTCAGAAGTCCTATGGCTACACCTTC. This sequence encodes CASSLGSQKSYGYTF.

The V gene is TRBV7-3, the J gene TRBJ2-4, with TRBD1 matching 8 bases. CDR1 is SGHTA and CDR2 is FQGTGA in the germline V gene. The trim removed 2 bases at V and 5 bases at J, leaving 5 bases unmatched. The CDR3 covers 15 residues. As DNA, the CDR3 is TGTGCCAGCAGCTTATCAGGGGGCGCGGAAAACATTCAGTACTTC. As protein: CASSLSGGAENIQYF.

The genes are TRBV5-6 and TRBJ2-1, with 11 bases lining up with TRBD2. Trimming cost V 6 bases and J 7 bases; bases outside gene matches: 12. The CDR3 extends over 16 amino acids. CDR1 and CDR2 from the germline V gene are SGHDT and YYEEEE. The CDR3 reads CASTLSGRAVGNEQFF. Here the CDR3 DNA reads TGTGCCAGCACCCTTAGCGGGAGGGCCGTGGGAAATGAGCAGTTCTTC. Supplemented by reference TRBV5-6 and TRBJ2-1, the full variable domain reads DAGVTQSPTHLIKTRGQQVTLRCSPKSGHDTVSWYQQALGQGPQFIFQYYEEEERQRGNFPDRFSGHQFPNYSSELNVNALLLGDSALYLCASTLSGRAVGNEQFFGPGTRLTVL.

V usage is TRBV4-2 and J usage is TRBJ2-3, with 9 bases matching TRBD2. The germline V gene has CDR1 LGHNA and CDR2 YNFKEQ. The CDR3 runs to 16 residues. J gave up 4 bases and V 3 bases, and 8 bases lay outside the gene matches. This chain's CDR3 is CASSHEAGGTPDTQYF. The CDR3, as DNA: TGTGCCAGCAGCCACGAGGCGGGAGGGACGCCAGATACGCAGTATTTT.

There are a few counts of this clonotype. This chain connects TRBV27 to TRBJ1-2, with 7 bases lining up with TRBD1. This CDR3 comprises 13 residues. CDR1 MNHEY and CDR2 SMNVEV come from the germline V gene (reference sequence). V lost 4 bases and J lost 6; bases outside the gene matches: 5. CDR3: CASSSPGGHGYTF. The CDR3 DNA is TGTGCCAGCAGTTCGCCAGGGGGACATGGCTACACCTTC.

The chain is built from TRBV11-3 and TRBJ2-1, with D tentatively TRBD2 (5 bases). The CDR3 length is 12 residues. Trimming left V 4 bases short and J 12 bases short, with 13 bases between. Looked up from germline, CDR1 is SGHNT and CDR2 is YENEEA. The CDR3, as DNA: TGTGCCAGCAGCTCCCTTGGGAGCCCGCAGTTCTTC. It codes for CASSSLGSPQFF.

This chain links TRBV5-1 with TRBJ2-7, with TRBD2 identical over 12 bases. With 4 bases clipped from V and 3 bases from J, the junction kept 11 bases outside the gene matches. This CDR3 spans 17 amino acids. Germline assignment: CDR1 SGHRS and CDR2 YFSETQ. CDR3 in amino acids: CASSAGLAGRGLYEQYF. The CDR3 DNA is TGCGCCAGCAGCGCAGGACTAGCGGGGCGCGGTCTCTACGAGCAGTACTTC. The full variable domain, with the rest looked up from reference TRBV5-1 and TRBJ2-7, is KAGVTQTPRYLIKTRGQQVTLSCSPISGHRSVSWYQQTPGQGLQFLFEYFSETQRNKGNFPGRFSGRQFSNSRSEMNVSTLELGDSALYLCASSAGLAGRGLYEQYFGPGTRLTVT.

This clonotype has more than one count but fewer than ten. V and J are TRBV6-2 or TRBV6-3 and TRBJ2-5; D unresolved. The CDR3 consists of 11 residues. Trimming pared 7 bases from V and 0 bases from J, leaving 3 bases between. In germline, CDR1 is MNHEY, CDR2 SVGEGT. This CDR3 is CASTDQETQYF. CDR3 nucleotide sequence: TGTGCCAGCACCGACCAAGAGACCCAGTACTTC.

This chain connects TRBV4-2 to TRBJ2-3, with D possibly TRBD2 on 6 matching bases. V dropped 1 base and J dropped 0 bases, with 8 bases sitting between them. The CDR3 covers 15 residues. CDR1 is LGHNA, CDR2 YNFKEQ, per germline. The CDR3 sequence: CASSQVAVSTDTQYF. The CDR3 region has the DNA TGTGCCAGCAGCCAAGTAGCGGTTAGCACAGATACGCAGTATTTT.

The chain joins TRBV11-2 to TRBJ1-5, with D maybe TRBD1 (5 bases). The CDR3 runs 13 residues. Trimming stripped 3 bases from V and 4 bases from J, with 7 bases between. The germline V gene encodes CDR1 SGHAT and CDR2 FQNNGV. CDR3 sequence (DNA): TGTGCCAGCAGCTTCGACAGAAATCAGCCCCAGCATTTT. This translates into CASSFDRNQPQHF.

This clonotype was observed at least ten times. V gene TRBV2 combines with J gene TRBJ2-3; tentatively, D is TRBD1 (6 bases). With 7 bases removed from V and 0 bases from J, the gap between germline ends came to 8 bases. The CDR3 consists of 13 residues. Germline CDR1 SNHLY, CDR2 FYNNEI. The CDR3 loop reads CASMGQSTDTQYF. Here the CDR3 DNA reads TGTGCCAGCATGGGACAAAGCACAGATACGCAGTATTTT.

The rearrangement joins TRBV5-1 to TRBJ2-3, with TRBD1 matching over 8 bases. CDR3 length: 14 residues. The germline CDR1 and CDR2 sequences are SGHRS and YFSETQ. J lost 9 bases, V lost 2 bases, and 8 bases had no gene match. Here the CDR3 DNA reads TGCGCCAGCAGCTTATCCCTAGGACAGGGAACGCAGTATTTT. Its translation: CASSLSLGQGTQYF.

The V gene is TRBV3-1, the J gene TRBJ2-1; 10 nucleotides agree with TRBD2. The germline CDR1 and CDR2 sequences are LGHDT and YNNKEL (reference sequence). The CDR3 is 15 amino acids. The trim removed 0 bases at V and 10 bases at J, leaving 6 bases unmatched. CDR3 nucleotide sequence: TGTGCCAGCAGCCAAGAGGCTAGCGGGAGTGGAGAGCAGTTCTTC. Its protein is CASSQEASGSGEQFF.

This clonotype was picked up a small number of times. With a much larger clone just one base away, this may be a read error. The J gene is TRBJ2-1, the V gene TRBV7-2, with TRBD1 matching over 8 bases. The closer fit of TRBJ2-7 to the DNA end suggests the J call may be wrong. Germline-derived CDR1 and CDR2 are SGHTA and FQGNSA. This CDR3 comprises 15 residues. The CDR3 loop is CASSLHQGAYNEQYF. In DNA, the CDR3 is TGTGCCAGCAGCTTACACCAGGGGGCCTACAATGAGCAGTACTTC.

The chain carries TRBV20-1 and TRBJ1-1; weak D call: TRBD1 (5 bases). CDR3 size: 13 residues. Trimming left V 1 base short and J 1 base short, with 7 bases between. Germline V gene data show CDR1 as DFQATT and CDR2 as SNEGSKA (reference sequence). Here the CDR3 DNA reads TGCAGTGCTAGAGCCACAGGGAACACTGAAGCTTTCTTT. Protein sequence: CSARATGNTEAFF.

CDR3 in amino acids: CASSTRQNTEAFF. CDR3 in DNA: TGTGCCAGCAGTACCCGACAGAACACTGAAGCTTTCTTT. The chain recombines TRBV6-6 with TRBJ1-1; unclear D gene. Germline CDR1 is MNHNY and CDR2 is SVGAGI (reference sequence). CDR3 length equals 13 residues. With 5 bases removed from V and 1 base from J, the gap between germline ends came to 8 bases.

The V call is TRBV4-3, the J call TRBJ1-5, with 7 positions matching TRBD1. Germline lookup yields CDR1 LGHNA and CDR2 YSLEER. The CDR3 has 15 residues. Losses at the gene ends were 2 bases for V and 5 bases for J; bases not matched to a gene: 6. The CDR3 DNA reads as TGCGCCAGCAGCCAATACAGGGGTGGCGATCAGCCCCAGCATTTT. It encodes CASSQYRGGDQPQHF.

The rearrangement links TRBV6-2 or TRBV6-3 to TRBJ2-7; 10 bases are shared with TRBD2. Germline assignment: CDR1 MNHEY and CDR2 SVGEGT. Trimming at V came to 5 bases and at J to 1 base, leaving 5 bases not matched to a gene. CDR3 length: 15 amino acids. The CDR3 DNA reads TGTGCCAGCAGTAACCTAGCGGGGGTATCCTACGAGCAGTACTTC. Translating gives CASSNLAGVSYEQYF.

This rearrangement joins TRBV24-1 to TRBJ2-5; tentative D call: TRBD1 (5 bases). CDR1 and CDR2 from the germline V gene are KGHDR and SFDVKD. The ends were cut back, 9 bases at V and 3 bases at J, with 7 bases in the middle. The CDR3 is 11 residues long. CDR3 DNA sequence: TGTGCCACCTTCAGGGAAGAGACCCAGTACTTC. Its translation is CATFREETQYF.

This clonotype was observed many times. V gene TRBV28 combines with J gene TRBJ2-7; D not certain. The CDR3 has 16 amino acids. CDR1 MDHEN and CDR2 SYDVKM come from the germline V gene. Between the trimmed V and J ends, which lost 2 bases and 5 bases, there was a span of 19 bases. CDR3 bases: TGTGCCAGCAGTTTAAGTGATATGGGCCATGCCCACGAGCAGTACTTC. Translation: CASSLSDMGHAHEQYF.

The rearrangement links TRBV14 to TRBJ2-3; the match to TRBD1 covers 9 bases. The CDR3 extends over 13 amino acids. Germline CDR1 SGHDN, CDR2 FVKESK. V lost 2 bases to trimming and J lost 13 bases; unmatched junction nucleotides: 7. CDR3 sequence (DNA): TGTGCCAGCAGCCAACCTTCCGGGACAGGGAAGTATTTT. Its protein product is CASSQPSGTGKYF. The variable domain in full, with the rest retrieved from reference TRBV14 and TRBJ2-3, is EAGVTQFPSHSVIEKGQTVTLRCDPISGHDNLYWYRRVMGKEIKFLLHFVKESKQDESGMPNNRFLAERTGGTYSTLKVQPAELEDSGVYFCASSQPSGTGKYFGPGTRLTVL.

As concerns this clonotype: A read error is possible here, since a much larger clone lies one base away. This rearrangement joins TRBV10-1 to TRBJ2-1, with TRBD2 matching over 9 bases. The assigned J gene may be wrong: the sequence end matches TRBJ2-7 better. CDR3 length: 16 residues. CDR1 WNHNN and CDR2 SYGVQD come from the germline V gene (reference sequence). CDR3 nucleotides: TGCGCCAGCAGTGCGCGGGGGGGCCCCTCCTACAATGAGCAGTACTTC. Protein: CASSARGGPSYNEQYF.